This TCR beta chain was recorded in a study of T cells after yellow fever vaccination. CDR1 is DFQATT, CDR2 SNEGSKA, per germline (reference sequence). This CDR3 has 15 amino acids. This clonotype was counted between two and nine times. The antigen remains undetermined. Germline and junction disagree at one end, which may indicate a read error. UMIs were added to TCR cDNA along with a universal primer site when it was made by 5'RACE template switching. Each CDR3 protein gets one entry after TCRdb re-called the 5' RACE reads with MiXCR. The table lists over 150,000 distinct CDR3 sequences, approximately 6.7% of them singletons. Study-wide points: The study noted that FACS-sorted repertoires could contain abundant clonotypes contaminating from the bulk population. Post-booster reappearance was seen for most primary-vaccination clones (roughly 97% CD4, roughly 86% CD8). A faster peak, day 5 versus 15, was reached by the weaker secondary response.

This material consisted of CD4+ T cells sorted from PBMCs, taken 4 to 6 days after the first yellow fever vaccination. The sequence came from a man aged 18 to 30 who received the YFV17D yellow fever vaccine. V gene TRBV20-1 combines with J gene TRBJ1-3; the D is unclear. The CDR3 here is CSASGSVVSGNTIYF. Here the CDR3 DNA reads TGCAGTGCTAGCGGGTCAGTCGTCTCTGGCAACACCATATATTTT.